This T cell receptor beta chain was sequenced during a study of blood T cell repertoires in COVID-19. On the study more broadly: Both acute and convalescent COVID-19 samples were obtained from the United States, Italy and Spain.

Per the original methods: Amplification from reference gene primers served as the basis for estimated nucleated cell counts. TCRdb keeps only in-frame clones here, not all; method: immunoSEQ multiplex PCR. The DNA was the basis for D and trimming; V, J and clone size are from that table. The sample lists about 240,000 clones; roughly 83% were seen once. V was trimmed by 7 bases and J by 3 bases, leaving 13 bases between them. Per germline, CDR1 MDHEN and CDR2 SYDVKM. The CDR3 extends over 13 amino acids. The gene calls are TRBV28 and TRBJ2-7; D perhaps matches TRBD2 (5 bases). The sequence derives from a woman aged 80 or over with acute or convalescent COVID-19. Source material: peripheral blood. CDR3: CASTTGSIYEQYF. In DNA, the CDR3 is TGTGCCAGCACCACGGGAAGTATCTACGAGCAGTACTTC.